This T cell receptor beta chain stems from a study of cytomegalovirus exposure and HLA in healthy donors. Findings of the study overall: Per a prior analysis, the majority of TCR beta V segments were productive roughly 90% or roughly 30% of the time. A later analysis associated 15,000 or so TCR beta sequences with HLA alleles at a 0.05 false discovery rate.

On this clone: Its specificity is unknown.

The PCR employed 60 Vbeta primers together with 13 Jbeta primers. The protocol was immunoSEQ multiplex PCR, while the TCRdb copy is restricted to in-frame clones and leaves out a portion. This sample yields some 120,000 clones, of which about 74% are seen a single time; around 5% belongs to the top ten. Trimming cost V 5 bases and J 4 bases, with 18 bases left between them. CDR1 SQVTM and CDR2 ANQGSEA come from the germline V gene. CDR3 length: 14 residues. At collection, donors were nominally healthy, but unrecorded immune exposures were probable. The rearrangement joins TRBV29-1 to TRBJ2-7, with D possibly being TRBD1 (6 bases). Sequenced input: PBMCs. The TCR comes from a man aged 25-45 years in good health and CMV-seropositive. As DNA, the CDR3 is TGCAGCGTTCGAGACAGGTCCCAGGGGTACGAGCAGTACTTC. It is translated as CSVRDRSQGYEQYF.